This TCR beta chain was recorded in a study of regulatory T cells in long-lasting Graves disease (dated by TCRdb to the early 2020s). Notes on the research overall: Newly diagnosed Graves' disease patients had taken antithyroid drugs for less than 3 months. Patients with persistent Graves' disease were compared with patients with newly diagnosed Graves' disease using TCR sequencing and RNA sequencing of peripheral blood. The study was conducted in China and was registered as a clinical trial. TCR sequencing covered 13 persistent and roughly 20 newly diagnosed Graves' disease patients, some 33 samples in total. Paper-wide results and their limitations: Patients with persistent disease shared more public clonotypes (fewer than 3,000) than newly diagnosed patients did (more than 900). The small sample size was acknowledged by the authors as a limitation that may reduce accuracy. The study examined only peripheral blood because the primary lesion, thyroid tissue, could not be accessed. Lower TCR Shannon entropy and fewer highly expanded clones were observed in persistent Graves' disease patients than in newly diagnosed patients, which suggested clonal expansion. Sequencing and analysis were limited to the TCR beta chain. Preferential use of TRBV28, TRBJ1-2 and TRBJ2-5 was observed in persistent disease, whereas TRBV20-1 and TRBJ2-1 were favored in newly diagnosed disease.

According to the study, the label for this sample's time point signals: newly diagnosed GD, antithyroid drugs for less than 3 months. RNA was extracted from PBMCs in TRIzol for both TCR sequencing and RNA sequencing. Graves' disease was diagnosed according to American Thyroid Association guidelines. Recruitment of patients was carried out at an endocrinology department in Xi'an, China. Each patient gave around 9.2 milliliters of peripheral blood, collected in an EDTA anticoagulant tube. Ficoll Paque Plus density gradient separation was used to isolate PBMCs, and no additional T cell sorting was done. RNA quality was checked with an Agilent 2100 Bioanalyzer and agarose gel, and concentration with a NanoDrop 2000. Inclusive of the bounding cysteine and phenylalanine, the CDR3 is 14 residues long. Here the CDR3 DNA is all that survives: 42 bases in frame from base 1. The germline V gene encodes CDR1 SGHTA and CDR2 FQGNSA.

The library was made by multiplex PCR. TCRdb shows the sequencer as Illumina HiSeq 4000. TCR beta libraries were built with iRepertoire HTBI primers and Arm-PCR amplification of CDR3 regions. Before sequencing, the PCR products went through gel purification. The study's own analysis went as follows. Across samples, fewer than 70 TRBV and roughly 15 TRBJ segments were identified and used for gene usage analysis of CDR3 amino acid clonotypes. Filtered high-quality paired reads were merged into contigs using COPE and FqMerger. BLAST was used to align contigs to IMGT TRBV, TRBD and TRBJ reference genes, with CDR3 defined following IMGT. Clonotypes above 0.1% frequency were classified as highly expanded clones. Shannon entropy served as the measure of repertoire diversity, while the Gini coefficient captured V-J evenness. Public clonotypes were defined as clonotypes shared by more than one individual. TCRdb handled the public reads itself, with Q25 trimming in fastp and clone calling in MiXCR, and kept productive beta chains. Rows merge per CDR3 protein into single entries with the most common DNA and genes. It is TCRdb's table, rather than the study itself, that gives the V and J calls and clone size. The sample data list a few hundred thousand distinct CDR3 sequences, and less than 15% of these were observed just once. The ten largest clones take up over 15% of the sample.

On this clonotype: The antigen it binds to is not known. A junction boundary mismatches the germline segment, possibly from a read error.

This sample was shared with a second study, whose subject was T cells in Graves' hyperthyroidism and ophthalmopathy. The second study's authors report: Graves' hyperthyroidism was defined as stable when no progression to ophthalmopathy occurred over 18 months of follow-up. Hyperthyroidism patients were newly diagnosed, with disease duration under 2 months, and aged 18 to 65 years. Any patient with an uncontrolled infection, another autoimmune disease, pregnancy or lactation was excluded. Diagnoses relied on clinical symptoms, serum thyroxine and TRAb, thyroid ultrasound and orbital computed tomography. A first-round RT-PCR of the TCR CDR3 used the HTBI primer set with the Qiagen OneStep RT-PCR kit. Blood samples also contained most of the expanded thyroid clonotypes (frequency above 0.001), which suggests that blood repertoires may reflect thyroid immune responses. A model built on a 13 V-J signature distinguished ophthalmopathy from stable hyperthyroidism, reaching about 88% sensitivity and under 84% specificity in cross-validation and 80%/75% in testing. During validation, the model predicted progression to ophthalmopathy a median of approximately 6.5 months ahead of onset, with just under 71% sensitivity and 72.22% specificity. To identify distinguishing TCR V-J signatures, a discovery cohort of some 100 patients was used, comprising some 45 with Graves' ophthalmopathy and approximately 57 with stable Graves' hyperthyroidism. Whether ophthalmopathy could be predicted prospectively was tested in an independent validation cohort made up of roughly 19 hyperthyroidism patients plus 17 patients who later progressed to ophthalmopathy. The roughly 99 discovery patients were divided at random into training and test sets in a 7:3 ratio. The study also compared thyroid tissue and blood T-cell repertoires from roughly 6 Graves' hyperthyroidism patients. Following sampling, methimazole starting at 30 mg daily was given to hyperthyroidism patients, and high-dose intravenous methylprednisolone was given to ophthalmopathy patients. A second multiplex PCR round built the libraries, followed by size selection and purification. The libraries were sequenced on an Illumina HiSeq2000 using paired-end 100 bp reads. Raw data were processed with SOAPnuke, discarding reads with adapters, uncalled bases, mean Phred below 15, or no exact constant-primer or identifier match. COPE v1.2.5 was used to merge the high-quality paired reads, and each unique nucleotide sequence was defined as a clonotype. MiTCR v1.1 was used to align the clonotypes against IMGT TRBV, TRBD and TRBJ reference segments. Analysis was restricted to V-J combinations with a frequency above 0.0001, which covered roughly 99% of repertoires. The TCS score was defined as F50 (clonal expansion) divided by E x V (chaos), with BLOSUM62-based TCRdist calculated between CDR3 peptides within each V-J. Welch's t-statistics and random forest reduced roughly 500 V-J features to 10 to 15, which were used in a naive Bayes classifier (R e1071). Sample size was not statistically predetermined, and blinding of investigators to group allocation was not performed. According to the paper, TCR Vbeta CDR3 sequencing was carried out on 135 peripheral blood samples, which came from approximately 41 ophthalmopathy, fewer than 80 hyperthyroidism and about 17 progressor patients.

The sequencing here drew on peripheral blood mononuclear cells (PBMCs), taken at new diagnosis, from a patient treated with antithyroid drugs. The sequence was collected from a woman in her forties or fifties with Graves disease. Donor details come from another sample of the same person, matched by shared clones. The chain joins TRBV7-2 to TRBJ2-7; 8 junctional bases match TRBD2. The CDR3 reads as follows: CASSLAGTTREQYF. The DNA is as follows: TGTGCCAGCAGTTTAGCGGGGACCACGAGGGAGCAGTACTTC.